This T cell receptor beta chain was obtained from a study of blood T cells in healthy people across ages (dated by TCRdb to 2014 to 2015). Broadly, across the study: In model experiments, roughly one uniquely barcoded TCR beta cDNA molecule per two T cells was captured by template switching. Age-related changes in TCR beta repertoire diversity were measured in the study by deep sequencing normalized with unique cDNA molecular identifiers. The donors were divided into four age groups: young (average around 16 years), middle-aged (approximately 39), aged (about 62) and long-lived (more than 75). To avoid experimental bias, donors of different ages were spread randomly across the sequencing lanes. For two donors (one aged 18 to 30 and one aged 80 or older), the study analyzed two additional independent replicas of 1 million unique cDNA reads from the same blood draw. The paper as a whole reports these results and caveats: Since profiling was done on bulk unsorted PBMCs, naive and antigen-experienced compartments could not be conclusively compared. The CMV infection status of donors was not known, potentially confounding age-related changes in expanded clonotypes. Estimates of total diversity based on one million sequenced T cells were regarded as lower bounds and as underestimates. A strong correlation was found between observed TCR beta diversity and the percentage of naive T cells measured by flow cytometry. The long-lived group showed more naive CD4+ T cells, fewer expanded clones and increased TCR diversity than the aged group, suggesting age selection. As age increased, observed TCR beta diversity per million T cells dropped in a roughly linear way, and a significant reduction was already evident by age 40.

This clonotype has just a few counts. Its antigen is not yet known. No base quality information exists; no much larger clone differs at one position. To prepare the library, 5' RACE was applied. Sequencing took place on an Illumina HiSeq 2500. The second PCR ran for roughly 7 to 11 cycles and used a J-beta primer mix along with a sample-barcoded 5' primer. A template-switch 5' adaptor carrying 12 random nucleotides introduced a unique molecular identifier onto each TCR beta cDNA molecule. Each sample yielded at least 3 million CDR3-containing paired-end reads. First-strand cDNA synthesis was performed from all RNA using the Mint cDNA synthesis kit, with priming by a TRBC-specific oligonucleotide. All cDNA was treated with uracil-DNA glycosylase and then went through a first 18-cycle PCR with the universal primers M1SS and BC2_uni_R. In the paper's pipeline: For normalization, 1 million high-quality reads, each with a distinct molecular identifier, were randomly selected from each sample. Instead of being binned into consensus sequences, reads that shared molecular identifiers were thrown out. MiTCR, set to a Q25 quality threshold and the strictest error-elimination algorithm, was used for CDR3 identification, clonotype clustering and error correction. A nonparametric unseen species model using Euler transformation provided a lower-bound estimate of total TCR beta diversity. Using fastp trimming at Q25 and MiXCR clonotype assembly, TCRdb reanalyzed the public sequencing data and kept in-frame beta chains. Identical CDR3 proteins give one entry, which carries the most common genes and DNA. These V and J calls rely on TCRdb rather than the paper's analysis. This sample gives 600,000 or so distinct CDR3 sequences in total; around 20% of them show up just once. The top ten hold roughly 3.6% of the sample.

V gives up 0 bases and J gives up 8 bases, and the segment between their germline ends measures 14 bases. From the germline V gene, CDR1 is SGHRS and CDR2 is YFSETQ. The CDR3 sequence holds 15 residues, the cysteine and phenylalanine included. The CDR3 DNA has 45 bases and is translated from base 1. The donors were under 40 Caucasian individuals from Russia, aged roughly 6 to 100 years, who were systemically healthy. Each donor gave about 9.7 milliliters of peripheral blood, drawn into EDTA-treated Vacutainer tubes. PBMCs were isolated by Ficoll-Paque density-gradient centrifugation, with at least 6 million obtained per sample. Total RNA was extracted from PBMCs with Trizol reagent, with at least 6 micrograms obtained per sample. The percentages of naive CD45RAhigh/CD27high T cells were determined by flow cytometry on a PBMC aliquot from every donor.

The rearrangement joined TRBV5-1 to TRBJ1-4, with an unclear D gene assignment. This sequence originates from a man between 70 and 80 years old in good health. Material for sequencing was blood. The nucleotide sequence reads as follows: TGCGCCAGCAGCTTGGGGGGAACGGATGAAGAAAAACTGTTTTTT. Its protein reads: CASSLGGTDEEKLFF.